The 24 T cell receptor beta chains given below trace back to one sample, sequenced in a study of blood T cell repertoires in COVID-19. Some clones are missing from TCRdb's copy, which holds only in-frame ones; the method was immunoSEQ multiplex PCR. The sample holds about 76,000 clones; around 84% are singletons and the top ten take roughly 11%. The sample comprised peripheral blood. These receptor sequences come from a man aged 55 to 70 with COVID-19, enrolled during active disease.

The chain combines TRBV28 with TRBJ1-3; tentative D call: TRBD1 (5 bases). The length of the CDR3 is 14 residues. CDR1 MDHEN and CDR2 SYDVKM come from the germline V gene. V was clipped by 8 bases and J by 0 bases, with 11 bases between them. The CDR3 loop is CASQTGNSGNTIYF. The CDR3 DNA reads TGTGCCAGCCAAACAGGAAACTCTGGAAACACCATATATTTT.

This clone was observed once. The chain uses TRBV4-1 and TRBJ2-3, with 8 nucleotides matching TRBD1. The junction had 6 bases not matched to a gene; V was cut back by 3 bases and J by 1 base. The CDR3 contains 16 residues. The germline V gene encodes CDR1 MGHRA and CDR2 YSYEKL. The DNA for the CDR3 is TGCGCCAGCAGCCATAGGACAGGGTTGGGCACAGATACGCAGTATTTT. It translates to CASSHRTGLGTDTQYF.

For the CDR3, the DNA is TGCGCCAGCAGCCACCAGGGCGGACAGGGGGATAATGAGCAGTTCTTC. Protein: CASSHQGGQGDNEQFF. This chain uses TRBV5-1 with TRBJ2-1; 10 nucleotides align to TRBD1. Germline V gives CDR1 SGHRS, CDR2 YFSETQ. Trimming took 4 bases from V and 7 from J; bases not matched to a gene: 11. CDR3 length equals 16 residues.

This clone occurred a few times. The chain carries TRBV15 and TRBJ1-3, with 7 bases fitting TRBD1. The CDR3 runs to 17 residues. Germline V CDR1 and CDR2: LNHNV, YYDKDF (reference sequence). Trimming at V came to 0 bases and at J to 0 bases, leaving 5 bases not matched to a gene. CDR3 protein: CATSRDPGQSSGNTIYF. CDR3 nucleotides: TGTGCCACCAGCAGAGATCCGGGACAGAGCTCTGGAAACACCATATATTTT. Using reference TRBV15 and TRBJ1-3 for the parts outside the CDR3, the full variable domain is DAMVIQNPRYQVTQFGKPVTLSCSQTLNHNVMYWYQQKSSQAPKLLFHYYDKDFNNEADTPDNFQSRRPNTSFCFLDIRSPGLGDTAMYLCATSRDPGQSSGNTIYFGEGSWLTVV.

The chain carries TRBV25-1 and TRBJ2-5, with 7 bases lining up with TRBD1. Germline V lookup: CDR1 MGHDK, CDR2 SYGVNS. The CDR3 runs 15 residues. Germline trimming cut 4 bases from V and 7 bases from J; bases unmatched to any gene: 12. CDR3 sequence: CASSATGESVGTQYF. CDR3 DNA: TGTGCCAGCAGTGCTACAGGGGAAAGTGTGGGGACCCAGTACTTC.

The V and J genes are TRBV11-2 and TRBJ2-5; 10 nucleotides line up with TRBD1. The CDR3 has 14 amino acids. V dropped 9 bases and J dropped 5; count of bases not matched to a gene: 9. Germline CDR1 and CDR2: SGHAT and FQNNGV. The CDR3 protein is CASNRDRGVETQYF. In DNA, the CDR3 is TGTGCCAGTAACCGGGACAGGGGAGTCGAGACCCAGTACTTC.

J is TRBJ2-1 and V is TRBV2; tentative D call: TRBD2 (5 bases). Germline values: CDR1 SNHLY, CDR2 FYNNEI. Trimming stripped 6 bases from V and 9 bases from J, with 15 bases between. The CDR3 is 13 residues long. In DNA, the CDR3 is TGTGCCAGCAGGGTCTGGGTAGAGGGTGAGCAGTTCTTC. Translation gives CASRVWVEGEQFF.

Here the CDR3 reads CASKLGGSGNTIYF. CDR3 bases: TGTGCCAGCAAATTAGGGGGTTCTGGAAACACCATATATTTT. The chain carries TRBV28 and TRBJ1-3; D is possibly TRBD1 (6 bases). The V end was cut by 7 bases, the J end by 1 base, with 11 bases between. The CDR3 contains 14 residues. Per the germline V gene, CDR1 is MDHEN and CDR2 is SYDVKM.

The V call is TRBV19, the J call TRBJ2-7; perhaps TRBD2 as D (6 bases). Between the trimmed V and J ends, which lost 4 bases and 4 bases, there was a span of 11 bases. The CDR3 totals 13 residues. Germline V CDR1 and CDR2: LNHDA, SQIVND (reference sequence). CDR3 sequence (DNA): TGTGCCAGTAGTACAAAGACTAGTTACGAGCAGTACTTC. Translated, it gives CASSTKTSYEQYF.

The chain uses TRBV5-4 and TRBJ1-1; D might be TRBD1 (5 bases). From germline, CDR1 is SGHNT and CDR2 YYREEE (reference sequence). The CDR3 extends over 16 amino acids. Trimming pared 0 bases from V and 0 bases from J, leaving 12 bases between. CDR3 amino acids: CASSLDLTDLNTEAFF. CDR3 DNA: TGTGCCAGCAGCTTGGATCTGACAGACCTGAACACTGAAGCTTTCTTT.

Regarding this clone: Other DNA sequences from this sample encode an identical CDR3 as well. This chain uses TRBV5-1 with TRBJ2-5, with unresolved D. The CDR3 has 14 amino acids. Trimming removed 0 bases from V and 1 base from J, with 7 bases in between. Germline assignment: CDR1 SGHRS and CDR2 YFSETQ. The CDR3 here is CASSLVGGQETQYF. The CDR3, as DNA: TGCGCCAGCAGCTTGGTTGGCGGCCAAGAGACCCAGTACTTC.

Written as DNA, the CDR3 is TGTGCCAGCAGCTTATTGGGCCAGGACACTGAAGCTTTCTTT. It is translated as CASSLLGQDTEAFF. The chain is built from TRBV7-9 and TRBJ1-1; D gene ambiguous. Germline CDR1 is SEHNR and CDR2 is FQNEAQ (reference sequence). Trimming took off 2 bases at V and 3 bases at J, with 10 bases between the two ends. CDR3 length: 14 residues.

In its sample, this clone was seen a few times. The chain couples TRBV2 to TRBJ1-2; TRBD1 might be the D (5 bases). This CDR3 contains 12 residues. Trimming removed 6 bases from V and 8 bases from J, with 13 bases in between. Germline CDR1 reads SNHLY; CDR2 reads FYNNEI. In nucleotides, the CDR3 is TGTGCCAGCAGAGAACAGGAGGAGGGCTACACCTTC. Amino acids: CASREQEEGYTF. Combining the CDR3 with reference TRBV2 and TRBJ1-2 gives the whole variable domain EPEVTQTPSHQVTQMGQEVILRCVPISNHLYFYWYRQILGQKVEFLVSFYNNEISEKSEIFDDQFSVERPDGSNFTLKIRSTKLEDSAMYFCASREQEEGYTFGSGTRLTVV.

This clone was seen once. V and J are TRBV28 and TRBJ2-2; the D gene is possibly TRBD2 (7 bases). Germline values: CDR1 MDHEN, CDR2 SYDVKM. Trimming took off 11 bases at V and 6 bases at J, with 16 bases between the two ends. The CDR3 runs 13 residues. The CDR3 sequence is CAVGGVVAGELFF. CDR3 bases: TGTGCCGTAGGGGGGGTGGTCGCCGGGGAGCTGTTTTTT. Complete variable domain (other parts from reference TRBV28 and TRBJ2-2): DVKVTQSSRYLVKRTGEKVFLECVQDMDHENMFWYRQDPGLGLRLIYFSYDVKMKEKGDIPEGYSVSREKKERFSLILESASTNQTSMYLCAVGGVVAGELFFGEGSRLTVL.

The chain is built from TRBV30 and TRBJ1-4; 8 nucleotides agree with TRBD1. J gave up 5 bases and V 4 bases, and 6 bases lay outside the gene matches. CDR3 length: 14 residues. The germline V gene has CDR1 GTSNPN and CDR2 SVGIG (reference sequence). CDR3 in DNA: TGTGCCTGGACCCGAGGACAGGGAAATGAAAAACTGTTTTTT. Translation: CAWTRGQGNEKLFF.

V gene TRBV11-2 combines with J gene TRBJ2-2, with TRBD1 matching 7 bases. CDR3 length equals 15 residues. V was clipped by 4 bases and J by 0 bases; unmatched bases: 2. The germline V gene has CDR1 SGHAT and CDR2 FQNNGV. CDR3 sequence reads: CASSSTGSNTGELFF. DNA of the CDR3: TGTGCCAGCAGCTCGACAGGGTCGAACACCGGGGAGCTGTTTTTT.

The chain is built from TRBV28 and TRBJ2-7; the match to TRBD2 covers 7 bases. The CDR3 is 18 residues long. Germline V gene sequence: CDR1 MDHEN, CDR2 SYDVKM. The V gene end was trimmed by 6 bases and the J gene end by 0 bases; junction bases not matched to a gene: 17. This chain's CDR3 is CASSPSPGLGSLSYEQYF. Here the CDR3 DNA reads TGTGCCAGCAGCCCTAGTCCTGGACTAGGGTCCCTCTCCTACGAGCAGTACTTC.

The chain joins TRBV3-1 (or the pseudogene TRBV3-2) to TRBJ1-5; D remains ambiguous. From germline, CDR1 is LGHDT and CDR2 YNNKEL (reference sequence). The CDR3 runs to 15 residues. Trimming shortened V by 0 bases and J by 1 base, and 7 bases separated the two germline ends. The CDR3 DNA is TGTGCCAGCAGCCAAGATGCACAGAGCAATCAGCCCCAGCATTTT. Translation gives CASSQDAQSNQPQHF.

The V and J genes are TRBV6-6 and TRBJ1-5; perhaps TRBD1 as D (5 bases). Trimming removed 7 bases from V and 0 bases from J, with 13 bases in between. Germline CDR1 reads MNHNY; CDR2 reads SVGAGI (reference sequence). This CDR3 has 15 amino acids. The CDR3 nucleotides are TGTGCCAGCATTAAAAGGGGCTATAGCAATCAGCCCCAGCATTTT. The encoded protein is CASIKRGYSNQPQHF.

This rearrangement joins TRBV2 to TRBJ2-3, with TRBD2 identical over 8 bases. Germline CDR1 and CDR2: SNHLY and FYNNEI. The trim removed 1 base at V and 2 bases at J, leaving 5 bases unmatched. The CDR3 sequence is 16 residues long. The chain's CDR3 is CASSEGAGGNTDTQYF. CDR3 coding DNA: TGTGCCAGCAGTGAAGGCGCGGGAGGTAACACAGATACGCAGTATTTT.

In nucleotides, the CDR3 is TGTGCCAGTAGTATCCGGAGCGGGAGCAGAGGTGAGCAGTTCTTC. This codes for CASSIRSGSRGEQFF. This chain connects TRBV19 to TRBJ2-1; 8 bases line up with TRBD2. From germline, CDR1 is LNHDA and CDR2 SQIVND (reference sequence). The CDR3 loop spans 15 amino acids. V lost 3 bases to trimming and J lost 9 bases; unmatched junction nucleotides: 10.

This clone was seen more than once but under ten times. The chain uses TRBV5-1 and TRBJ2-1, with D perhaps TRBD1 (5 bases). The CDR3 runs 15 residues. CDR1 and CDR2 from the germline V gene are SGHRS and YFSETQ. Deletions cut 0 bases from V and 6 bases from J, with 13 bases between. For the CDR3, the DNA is TGCGCCAGCAGCTTGGATGACAGTTTGGGCAATGAGCAGTTCTTC. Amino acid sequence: CASSLDDSLGNEQFF.

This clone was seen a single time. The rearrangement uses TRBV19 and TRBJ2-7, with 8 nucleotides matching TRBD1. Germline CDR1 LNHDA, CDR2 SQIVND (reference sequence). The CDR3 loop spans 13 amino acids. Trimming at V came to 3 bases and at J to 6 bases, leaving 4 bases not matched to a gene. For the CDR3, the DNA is TGTGCCAGTAGTATCCGCGGACAGGGCGAGCAGTACTTC. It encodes CASSIRGQGEQYF.

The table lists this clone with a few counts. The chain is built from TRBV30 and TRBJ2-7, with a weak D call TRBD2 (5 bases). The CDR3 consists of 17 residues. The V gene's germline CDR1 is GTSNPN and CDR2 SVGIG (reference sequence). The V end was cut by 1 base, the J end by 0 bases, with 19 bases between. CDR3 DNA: TGTGCCTGGAGTGACCCCTGGGCGGAGGCAAGCTCCTACGAGCAGTACTTC. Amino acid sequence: CAWSDPWAEASSYEQYF.